The entry that follows covers one TCR beta chain sequence. No antigen is known for it. J lost 4 bases, V lost 6 bases, and 22 bases had no gene match. CDR3 size: 19 residues. The V gene's germline CDR1 is MDHEN and CDR2 SYDVKM. This specimen belongs to a study of cytomegalovirus exposure and HLA in healthy donors. The PCR was carried out with 60 Vbeta primers and 13 Jbeta primers. Here immunoSEQ multiplex PCR was the method, and the copy in TCRdb shows in-frame clones only, minus some. This sample has roughly 80,000 clones; roughly 84% occur once, and the top ten carry roughly 2.3%. Study results and caveats: The authors later found HLA-associated TCR beta chains more clonally expanded than equally common others.

This clonotype was obtained from a woman in her forties or fifties in good health and CMV-seronegative. The V call is TRBV28, the J call TRBJ1-2; TRBD1 matches 8 bases. The specimen was PBMCs. The CDR3 DNA follows: TGTGCCAGCAGAACTAATTTCCGGGACACAGGGGGAATGAGCTATGGCTACACCTTC. Its translation is CASRTNFRDTGGMSYGYTF.